This T cell receptor beta chain was identified in a study of CD8 T cells in Susac syndrome. The RNA input was roughly 0.5 to 1 ug, and it was reverse transcribed with random hexamers. MiXCR, applied by TCRdb to the immunoSEQ multiplex PCR reads, yields one record per CDR3 protein. The sample carries approximately 200,000 distinct CDR3 sequences, about 95% recorded once. This CDR3 has 15 residues. With 6 bases clipped from V and 5 bases from J, the junction kept 5 bases outside the gene matches. The chain carries TRBV12-3 or TRBV12-4 and TRBJ1-6; 9 nucleotides line up with TRBD1. The sequencing input was CD4+ T cells from PBMCs. This TCR came from a human donor with multiple sclerosis. The CDR3 sequence: CASRYTGGDNSPLHF. DNA for the CDR3: TGTGCCAGCAGGTACACAGGGGGCGATAATTCACCCCTCCACTTT.